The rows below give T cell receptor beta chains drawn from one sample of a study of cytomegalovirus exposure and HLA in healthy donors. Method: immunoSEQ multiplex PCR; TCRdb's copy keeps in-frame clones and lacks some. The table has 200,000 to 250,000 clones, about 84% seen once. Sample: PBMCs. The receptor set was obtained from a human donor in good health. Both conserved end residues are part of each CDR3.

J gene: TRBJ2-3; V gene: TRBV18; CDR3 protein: CASSQVGRRTDTQYF
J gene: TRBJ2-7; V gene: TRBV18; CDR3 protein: CASSPPIGTSGSNEQYF
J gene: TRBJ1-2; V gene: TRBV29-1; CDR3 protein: CSVEGAGVYGYTF
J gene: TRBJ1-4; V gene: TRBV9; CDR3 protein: CASSSRVKPGEKLFF
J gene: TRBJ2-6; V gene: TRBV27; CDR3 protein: CASSPGQFFSGANVLTF
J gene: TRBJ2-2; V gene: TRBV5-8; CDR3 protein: CASSLRGTGGELFF
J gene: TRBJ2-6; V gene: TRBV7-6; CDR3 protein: CASSPQGTAGANVLTF
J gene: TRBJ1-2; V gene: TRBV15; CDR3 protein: CATSRDRGGDGYTF
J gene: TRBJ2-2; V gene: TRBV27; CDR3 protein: CASSPLNTGELFF
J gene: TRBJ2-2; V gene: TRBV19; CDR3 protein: CASSIVGVQNTGELFF
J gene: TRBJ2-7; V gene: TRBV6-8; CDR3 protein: CASSYSRPGEGGWDEQYF
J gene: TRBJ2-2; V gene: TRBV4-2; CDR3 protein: CASSQARGGTSGTGELFF
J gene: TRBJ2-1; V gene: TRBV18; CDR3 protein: CASSGTGPYNEQFF
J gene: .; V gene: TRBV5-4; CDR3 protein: CASSLGGPSYEQYF
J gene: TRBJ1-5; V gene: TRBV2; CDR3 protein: CASSDGGGQPQHF